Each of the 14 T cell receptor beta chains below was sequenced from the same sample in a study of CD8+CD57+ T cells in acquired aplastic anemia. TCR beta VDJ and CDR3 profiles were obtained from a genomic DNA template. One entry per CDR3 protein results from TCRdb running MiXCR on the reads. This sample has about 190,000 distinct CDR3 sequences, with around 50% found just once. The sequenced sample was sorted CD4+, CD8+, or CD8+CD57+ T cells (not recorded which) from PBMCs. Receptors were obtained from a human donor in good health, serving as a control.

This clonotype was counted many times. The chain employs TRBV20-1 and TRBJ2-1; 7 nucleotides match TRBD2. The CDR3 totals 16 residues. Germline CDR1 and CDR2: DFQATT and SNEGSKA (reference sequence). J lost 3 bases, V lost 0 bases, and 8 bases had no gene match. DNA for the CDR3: TGCAGTGCTAGAGATTGGGCGGGGAGGGACTACAATGAGCAGTTCTTC. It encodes CSARDWAGRDYNEQFF.

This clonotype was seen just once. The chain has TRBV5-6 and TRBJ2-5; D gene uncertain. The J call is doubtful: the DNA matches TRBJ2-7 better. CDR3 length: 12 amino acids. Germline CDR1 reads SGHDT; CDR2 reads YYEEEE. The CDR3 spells CASSFGSYEQYF. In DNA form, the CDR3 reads TGTGCCAGCAGCTTCGGTTCGTACGAGCAGTACTTC.

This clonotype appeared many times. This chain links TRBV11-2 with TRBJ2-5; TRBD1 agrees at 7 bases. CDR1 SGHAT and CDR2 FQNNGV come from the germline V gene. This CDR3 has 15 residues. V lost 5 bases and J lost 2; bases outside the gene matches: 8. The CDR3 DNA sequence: TGTGCCAGCAGCGGCCCAGGGACAGCGCAAGAGACCCAGTACTTC. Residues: CASSGPGTAQETQYF.

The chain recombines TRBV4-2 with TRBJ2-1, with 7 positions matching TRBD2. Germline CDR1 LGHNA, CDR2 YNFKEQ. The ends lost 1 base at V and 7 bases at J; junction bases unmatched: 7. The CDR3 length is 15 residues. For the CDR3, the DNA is TGTGCCAGCAGCCAAGCTAGACTAGCCGAAAATGAGCAGTTCTTC. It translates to CASSQARLAENEQFF.

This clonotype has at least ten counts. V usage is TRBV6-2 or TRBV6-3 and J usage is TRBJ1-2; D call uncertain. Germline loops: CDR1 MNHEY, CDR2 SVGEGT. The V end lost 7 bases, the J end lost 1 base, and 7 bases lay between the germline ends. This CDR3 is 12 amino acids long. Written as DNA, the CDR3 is TGTGCCAGCAAGGAGGATAACTATGGCTACACCTTC. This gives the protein CASKEDNYGYTF.

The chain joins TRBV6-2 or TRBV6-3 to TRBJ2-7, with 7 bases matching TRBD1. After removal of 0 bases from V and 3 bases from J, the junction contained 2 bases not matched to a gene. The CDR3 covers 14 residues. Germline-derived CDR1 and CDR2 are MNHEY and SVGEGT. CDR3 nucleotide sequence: TGTGCCAGCAGTTACTCAGGACAGGACTACGAGCAGTACTTC. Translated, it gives CASSYSGQDYEQYF.

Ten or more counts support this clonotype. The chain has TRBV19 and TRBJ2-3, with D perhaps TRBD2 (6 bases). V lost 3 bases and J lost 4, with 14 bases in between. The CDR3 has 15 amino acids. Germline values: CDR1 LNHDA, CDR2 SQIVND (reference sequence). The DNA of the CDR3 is TGTGCCAGTAGTATGGGACTCCTACTACCAGATACGCAGTATTTT. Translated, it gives CASSMGLLLPDTQYF.

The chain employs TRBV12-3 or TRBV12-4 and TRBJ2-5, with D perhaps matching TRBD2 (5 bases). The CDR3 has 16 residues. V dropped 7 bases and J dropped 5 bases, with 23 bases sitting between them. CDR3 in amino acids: CASIRAASSYNETQYF. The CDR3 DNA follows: TGTGCCAGCATCCGAGCGGCTAGCTCCTACAATGAGACCCAGTACTTC.

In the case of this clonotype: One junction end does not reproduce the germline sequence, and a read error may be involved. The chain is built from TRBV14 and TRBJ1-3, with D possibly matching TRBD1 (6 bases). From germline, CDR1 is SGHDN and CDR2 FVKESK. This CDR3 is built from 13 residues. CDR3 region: CASSQDRGGKNCF. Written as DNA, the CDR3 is TGTGCCAGCAGCCAAGACAGGGGTGGGAAAAACTGTTTT.

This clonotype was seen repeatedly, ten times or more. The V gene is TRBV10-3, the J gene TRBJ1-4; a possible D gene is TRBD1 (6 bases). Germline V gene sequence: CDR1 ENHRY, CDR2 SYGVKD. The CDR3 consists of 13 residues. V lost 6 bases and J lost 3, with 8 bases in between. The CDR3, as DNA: TGTGCCATCAGCGCAGGGGCTAATGAAAAACTGTTTTTT. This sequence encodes CAISAGANEKLFF.

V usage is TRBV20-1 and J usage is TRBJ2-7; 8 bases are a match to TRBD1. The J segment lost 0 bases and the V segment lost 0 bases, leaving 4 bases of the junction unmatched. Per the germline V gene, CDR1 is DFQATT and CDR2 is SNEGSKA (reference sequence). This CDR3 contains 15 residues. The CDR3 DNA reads TGCAGTGCTAGAGAGGCCGGGACAGGCTCCTACGAGCAGTACTTC. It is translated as CSAREAGTGSYEQYF.

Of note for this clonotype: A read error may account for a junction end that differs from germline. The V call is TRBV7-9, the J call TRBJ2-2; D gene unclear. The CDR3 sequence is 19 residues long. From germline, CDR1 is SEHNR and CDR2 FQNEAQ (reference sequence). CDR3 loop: CASSVDVGLEPGNTRELFF. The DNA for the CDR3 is TGTGCCAGCAGCGTAGACGTAGGGCTAGAGCCCGGAAACACCAGGGAGCTGTTTTTT.

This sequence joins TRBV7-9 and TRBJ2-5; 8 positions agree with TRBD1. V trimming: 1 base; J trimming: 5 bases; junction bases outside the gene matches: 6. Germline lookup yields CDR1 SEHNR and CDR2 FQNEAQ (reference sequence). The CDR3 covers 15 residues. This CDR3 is CASSLGTGLEETQYF. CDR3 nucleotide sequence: TGTGCCAGCAGCTTAGGGACAGGGCTGGAGGAGACCCAGTACTTC.

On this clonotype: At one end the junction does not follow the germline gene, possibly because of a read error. Here the CDR3 reads CASCQGEMNTEAFF. CDR3 coding DNA: TGTGCCAGCTGCCAAGGGGAGATGAACACTGAAGCTTTCTTT. The chain uses TRBV5-1 and TRBJ1-1; D is perhaps TRBD1 (5 bases). The CDR3 length is 14 residues. Germline CDR1 reads SGHRS; CDR2 reads YFSETQ.